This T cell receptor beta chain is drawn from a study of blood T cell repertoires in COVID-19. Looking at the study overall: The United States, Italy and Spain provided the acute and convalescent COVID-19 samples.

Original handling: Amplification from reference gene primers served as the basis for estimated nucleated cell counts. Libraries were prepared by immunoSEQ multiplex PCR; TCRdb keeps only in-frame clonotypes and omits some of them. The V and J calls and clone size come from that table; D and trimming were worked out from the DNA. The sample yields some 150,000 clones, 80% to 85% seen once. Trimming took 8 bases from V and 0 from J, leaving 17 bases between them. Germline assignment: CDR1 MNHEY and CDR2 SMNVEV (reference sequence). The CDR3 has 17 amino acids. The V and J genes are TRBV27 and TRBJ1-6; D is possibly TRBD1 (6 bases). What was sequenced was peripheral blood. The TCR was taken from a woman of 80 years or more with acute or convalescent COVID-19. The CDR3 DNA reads TGTGCCAGCCGCAGGGAGGGGGGGAGCTCCTATAATTCACCCCTCCACTTT. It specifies CASRREGGSSYNSPLHF.